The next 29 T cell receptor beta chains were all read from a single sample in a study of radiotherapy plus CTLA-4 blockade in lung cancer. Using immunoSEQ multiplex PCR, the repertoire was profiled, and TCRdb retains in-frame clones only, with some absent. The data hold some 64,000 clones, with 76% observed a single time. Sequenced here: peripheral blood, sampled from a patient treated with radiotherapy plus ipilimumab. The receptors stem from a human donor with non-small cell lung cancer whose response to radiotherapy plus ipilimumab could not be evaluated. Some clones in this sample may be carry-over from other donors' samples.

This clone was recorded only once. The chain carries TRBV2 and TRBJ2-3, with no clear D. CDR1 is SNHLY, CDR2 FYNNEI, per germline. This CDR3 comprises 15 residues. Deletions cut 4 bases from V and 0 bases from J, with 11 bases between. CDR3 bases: TGTGCCAGCAGTGGGGCAGCCCCTAGCACAGATACGCAGTATTTT. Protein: CASSGAAPSTDTQYF.

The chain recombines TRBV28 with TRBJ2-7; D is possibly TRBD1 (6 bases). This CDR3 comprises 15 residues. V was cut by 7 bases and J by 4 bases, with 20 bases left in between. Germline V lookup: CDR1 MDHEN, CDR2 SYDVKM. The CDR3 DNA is TGTGCCAGCACCTTTCTGGGTGGGGGCAGTTACGAGCAGTACTTC. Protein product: CASTFLGGGSYEQYF.

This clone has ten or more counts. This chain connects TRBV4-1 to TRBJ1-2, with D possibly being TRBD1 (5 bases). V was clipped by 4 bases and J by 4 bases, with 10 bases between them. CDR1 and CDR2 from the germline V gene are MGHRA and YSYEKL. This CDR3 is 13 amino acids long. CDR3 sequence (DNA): TGCGCCAGCAGCCGCCCGGACATCTATGGCTACACCTTC. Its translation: CASSRPDIYGYTF.

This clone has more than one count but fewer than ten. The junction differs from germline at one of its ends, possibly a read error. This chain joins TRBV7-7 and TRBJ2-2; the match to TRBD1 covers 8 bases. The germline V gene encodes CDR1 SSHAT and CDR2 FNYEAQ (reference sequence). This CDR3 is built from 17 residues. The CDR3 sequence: CASSSRTGWGNAGELFF. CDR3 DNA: TGTGCTAGCAGCTCTCGGACAGGGTGGGGTAACGCCGGGGAGCTGTTTTTT.

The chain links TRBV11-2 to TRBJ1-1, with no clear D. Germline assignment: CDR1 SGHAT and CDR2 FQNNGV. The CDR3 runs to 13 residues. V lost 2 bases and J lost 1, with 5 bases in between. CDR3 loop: CASSLTENTEAFF. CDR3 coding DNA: TGTGCCAGCAGCTTAACAGAGAACACTGAAGCTTTCTTT.

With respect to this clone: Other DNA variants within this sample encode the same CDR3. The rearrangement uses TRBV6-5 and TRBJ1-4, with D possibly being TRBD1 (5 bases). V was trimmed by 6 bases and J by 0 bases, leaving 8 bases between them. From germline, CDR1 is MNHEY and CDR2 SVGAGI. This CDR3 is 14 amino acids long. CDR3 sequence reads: CASRPTATNEKLFF. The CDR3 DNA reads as TGTGCCAGCAGGCCGACAGCAACTAATGAAAAACTGTTTTTT.

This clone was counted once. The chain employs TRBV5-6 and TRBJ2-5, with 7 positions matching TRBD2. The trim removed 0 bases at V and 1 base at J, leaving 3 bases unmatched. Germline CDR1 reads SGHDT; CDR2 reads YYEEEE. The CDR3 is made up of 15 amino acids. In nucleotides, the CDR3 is TGTGCCAGCAGCTTGGCGGGGGGACTCCAAGAGACCCAGTACTTC. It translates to CASSLAGGLQETQYF.

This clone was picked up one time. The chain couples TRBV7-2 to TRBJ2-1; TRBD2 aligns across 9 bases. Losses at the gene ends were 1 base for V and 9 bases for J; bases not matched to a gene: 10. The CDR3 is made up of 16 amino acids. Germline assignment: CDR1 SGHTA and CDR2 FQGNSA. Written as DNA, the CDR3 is TGTGCCAGCAGCTTAGGCCCCGGCGGGGGGGCCGGTGAGCAGTTCTTC. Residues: CASSLGPGGGAGEQFF.

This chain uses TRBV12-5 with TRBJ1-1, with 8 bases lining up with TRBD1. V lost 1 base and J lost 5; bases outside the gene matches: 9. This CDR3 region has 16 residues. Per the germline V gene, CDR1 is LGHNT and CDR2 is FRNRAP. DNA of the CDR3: TGTGCTAGTGGTTTGGCTCGGACAGGGCCTATAACTGAAGCTTTCTTT. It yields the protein CASGLARTGPITEAFF.

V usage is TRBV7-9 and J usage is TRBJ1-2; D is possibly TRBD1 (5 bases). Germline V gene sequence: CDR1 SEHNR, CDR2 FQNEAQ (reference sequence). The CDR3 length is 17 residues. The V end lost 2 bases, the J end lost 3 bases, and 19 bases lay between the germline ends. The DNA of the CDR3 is TGTGCCAGCAGCTTATATACCGTCGGGGGGGTGGACTATGGCTACACCTTC. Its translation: CASSLYTVGGVDYGYTF.

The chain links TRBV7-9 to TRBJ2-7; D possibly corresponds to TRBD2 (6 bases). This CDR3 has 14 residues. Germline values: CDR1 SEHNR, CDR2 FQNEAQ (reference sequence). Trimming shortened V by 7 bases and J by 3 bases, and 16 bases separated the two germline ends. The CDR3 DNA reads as TGTGCCAGCAACGTAGGCGGGGTTTTCTACGAGCAGTACTTC. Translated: CASNVGGVFYEQYF.

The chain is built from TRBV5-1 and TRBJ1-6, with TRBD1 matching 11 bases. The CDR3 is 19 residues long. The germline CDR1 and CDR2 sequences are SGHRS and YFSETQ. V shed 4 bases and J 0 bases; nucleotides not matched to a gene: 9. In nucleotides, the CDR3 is TGCGCCAGCAGCCGACTGGGACAGGGGGTTAGCTCCTATAATTCACCCCTCCACTTT. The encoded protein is CASSRLGQGVSSYNSPLHF.

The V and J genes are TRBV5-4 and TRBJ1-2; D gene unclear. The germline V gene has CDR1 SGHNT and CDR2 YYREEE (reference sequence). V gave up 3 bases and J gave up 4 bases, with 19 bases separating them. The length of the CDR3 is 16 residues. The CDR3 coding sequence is TGTGCCAGCAGCTCTGGCTTGGAGGTGAGAAGCTATGGCTACACCTTC. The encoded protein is CASSSGLEVRSYGYTF. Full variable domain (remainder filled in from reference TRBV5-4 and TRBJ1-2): ETGVTQSPTHLIKTRGQQVTLRCSSQSGHNTVSWYQQALGQGPQFIFQYYREEENGRGNFPPRFSGLQFPNYSSELNVNALELDDSALYLCASSSGLEVRSYGYTFGSGTRLTVV.

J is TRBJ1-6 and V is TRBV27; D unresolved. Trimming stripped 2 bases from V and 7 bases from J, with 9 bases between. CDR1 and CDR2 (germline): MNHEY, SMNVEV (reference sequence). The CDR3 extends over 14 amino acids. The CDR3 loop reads CASSLRGENSPLHF. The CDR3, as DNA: TGTGCCAGCAGTTTACGGGGAGAGAATTCACCCCTCCACTTT.

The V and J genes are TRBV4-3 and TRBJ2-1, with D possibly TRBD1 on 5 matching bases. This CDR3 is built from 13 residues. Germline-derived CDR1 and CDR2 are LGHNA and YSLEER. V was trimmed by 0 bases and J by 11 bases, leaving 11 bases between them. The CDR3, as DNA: TGCGCCAGCAGCCAAGACTATGGGGCCCAGCAGTTCTTC. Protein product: CASSQDYGAQQFF.

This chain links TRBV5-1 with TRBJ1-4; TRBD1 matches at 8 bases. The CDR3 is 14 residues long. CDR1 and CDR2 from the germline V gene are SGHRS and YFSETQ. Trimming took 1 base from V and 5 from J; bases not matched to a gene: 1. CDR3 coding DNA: TGCGCCAGCAGCTTGACAGGGGGGAATGAAAAACTGTTTTTT. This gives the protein CASSLTGGNEKLFF.

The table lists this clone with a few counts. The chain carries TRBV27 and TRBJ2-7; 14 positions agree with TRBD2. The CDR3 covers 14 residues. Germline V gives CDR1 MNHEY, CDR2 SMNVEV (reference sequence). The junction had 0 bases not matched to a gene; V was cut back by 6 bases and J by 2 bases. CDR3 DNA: TGTGCCAGCAGGACTAGCGGGGGGGCCTACGAGCAGTACTTC. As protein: CASRTSGGAYEQYF.

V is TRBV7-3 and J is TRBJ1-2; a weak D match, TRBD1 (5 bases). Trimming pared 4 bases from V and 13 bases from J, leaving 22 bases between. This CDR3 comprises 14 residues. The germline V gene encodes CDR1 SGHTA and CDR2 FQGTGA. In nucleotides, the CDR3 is TGTGCCAGCAGCTCAAGGGGAGGAGGTCCAGGGATCACCTTC. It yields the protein CASSSRGGGPGITF.

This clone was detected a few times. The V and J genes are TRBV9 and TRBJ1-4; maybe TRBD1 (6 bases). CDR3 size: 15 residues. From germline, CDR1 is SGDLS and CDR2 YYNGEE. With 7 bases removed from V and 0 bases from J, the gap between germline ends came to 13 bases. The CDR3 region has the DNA TGTGCCAGCGGCCGGGACATAGCAACTAATGAAAAACTGTTTTTT. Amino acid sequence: CASGRDIATNEKLFF.

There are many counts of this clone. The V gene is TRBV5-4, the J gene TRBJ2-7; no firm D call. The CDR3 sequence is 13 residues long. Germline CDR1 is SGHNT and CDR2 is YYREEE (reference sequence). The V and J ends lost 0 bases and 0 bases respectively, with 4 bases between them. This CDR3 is CASSLGSSYEQYF. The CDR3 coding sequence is TGTGCCAGCAGCTTGGGGAGCTCCTACGAGCAGTACTTC.

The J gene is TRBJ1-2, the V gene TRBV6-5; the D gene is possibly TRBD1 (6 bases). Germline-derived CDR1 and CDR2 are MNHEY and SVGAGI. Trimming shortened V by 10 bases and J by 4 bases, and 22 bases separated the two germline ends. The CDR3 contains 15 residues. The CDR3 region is CATSPSQGQVYGYTF. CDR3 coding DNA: TGTGCCACCTCACCTTCTCAGGGACAAGTCTATGGCTACACCTTC.

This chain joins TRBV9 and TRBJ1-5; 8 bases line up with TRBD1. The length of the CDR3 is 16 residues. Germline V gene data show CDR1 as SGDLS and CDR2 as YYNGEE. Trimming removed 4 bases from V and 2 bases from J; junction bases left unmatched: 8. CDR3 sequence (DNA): TGTGCCAGCAGCCCCGGACAGGGAGGCGGCAATCAGCCCCAGCATTTT. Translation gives CASSPGQGGGNQPQHF.

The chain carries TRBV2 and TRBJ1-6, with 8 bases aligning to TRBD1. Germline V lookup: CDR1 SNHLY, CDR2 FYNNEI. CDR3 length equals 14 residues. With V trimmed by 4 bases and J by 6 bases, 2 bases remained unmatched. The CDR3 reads CASSVDRANSPLHF. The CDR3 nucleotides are TGTGCCAGCAGTGTGGACAGGGCTAATTCACCCCTCCACTTT.

CDR3 region: CATPPAGAYGYTF. The CDR3 region has the DNA TGTGCCACCCCCCCGGCGGGAGCCTATGGCTACACCTTC. V usage is TRBV6-1 and J usage is TRBJ1-2; D remains unclear. V lost 10 bases and J lost 4, with 16 bases in between. The CDR3 is 13 residues long. Germline CDR1 MNHNS, CDR2 SASEGT.

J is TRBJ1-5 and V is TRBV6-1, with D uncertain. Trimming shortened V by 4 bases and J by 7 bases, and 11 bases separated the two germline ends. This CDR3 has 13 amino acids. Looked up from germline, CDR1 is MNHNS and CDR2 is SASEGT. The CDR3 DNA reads TGTGCCAGCAGTGGGAGGGAAAACCAGCCCCAGCATTTT. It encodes CASSGRENQPQHF.

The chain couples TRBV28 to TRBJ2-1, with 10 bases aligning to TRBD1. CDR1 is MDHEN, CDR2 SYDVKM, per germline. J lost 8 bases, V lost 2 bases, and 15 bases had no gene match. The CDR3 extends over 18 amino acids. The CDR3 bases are TGTGCCAGCAGTTTAAACGATTACCGGGACAGGGGAGTCGATGAGCAGTTCTTC. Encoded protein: CASSLNDYRDRGVDEQFF.

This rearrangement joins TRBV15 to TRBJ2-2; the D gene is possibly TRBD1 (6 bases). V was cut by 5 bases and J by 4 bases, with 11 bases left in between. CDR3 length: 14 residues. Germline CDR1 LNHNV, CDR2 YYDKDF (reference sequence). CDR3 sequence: CATSVNRATGELFF. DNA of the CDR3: TGTGCCACCAGCGTCAACAGGGCCACCGGGGAGCTGTTTTTT.

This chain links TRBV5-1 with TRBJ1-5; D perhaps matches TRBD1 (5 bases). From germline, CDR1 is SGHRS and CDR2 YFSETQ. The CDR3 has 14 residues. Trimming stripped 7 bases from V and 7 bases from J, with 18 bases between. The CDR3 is CASQLGPGGQPQHF. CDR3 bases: TGCGCCAGCCAACTTGGCCCGGGGGGACAGCCCCAGCATTTT.

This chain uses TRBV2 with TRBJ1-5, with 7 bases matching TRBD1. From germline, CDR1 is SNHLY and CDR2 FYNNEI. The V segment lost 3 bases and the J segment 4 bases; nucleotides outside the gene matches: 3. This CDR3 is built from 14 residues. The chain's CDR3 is CASSDRQGNQPQHF. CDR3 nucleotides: TGTGCCAGCAGTGACCGACAGGGAAATCAGCCCCAGCATTTT.